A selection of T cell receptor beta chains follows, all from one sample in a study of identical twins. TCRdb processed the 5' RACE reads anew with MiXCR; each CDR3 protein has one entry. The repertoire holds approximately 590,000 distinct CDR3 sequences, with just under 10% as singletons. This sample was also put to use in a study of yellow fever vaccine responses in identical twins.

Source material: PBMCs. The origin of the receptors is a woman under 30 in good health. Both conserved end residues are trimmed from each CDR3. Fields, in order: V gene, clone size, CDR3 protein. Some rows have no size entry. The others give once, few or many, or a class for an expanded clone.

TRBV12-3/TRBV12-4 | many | ASSFSGQGRNTIY
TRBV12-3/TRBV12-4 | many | ASTQGDLNTGELF
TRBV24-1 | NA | ATSDRRDREKPSGYNEQF
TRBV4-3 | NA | ASSPRQVMNTGELF
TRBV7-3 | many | ASSLMAGPGYYNEQF
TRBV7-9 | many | ASSLVGGATEQY
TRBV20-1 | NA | SGSVWRDEQY
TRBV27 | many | ASSLIWGTDTQY
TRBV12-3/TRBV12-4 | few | ASQDFGNEQF
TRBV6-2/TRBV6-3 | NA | ASSWTFVDTQY
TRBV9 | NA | ASSVEGGLNSPLH
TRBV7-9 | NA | ASSPQRGEETQY
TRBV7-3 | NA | ASSPLGGGLRETQY
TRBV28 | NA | AGGRGAYEQY
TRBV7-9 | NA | ASSLFGTGDHEQF
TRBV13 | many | ASSLVGGKGTDTQY
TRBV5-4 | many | ASSSDRDSVTGELF